This is a list of T cell receptor beta chains from one sample in a study of blood T cell repertoires in COVID-19. Sequenced by immunoSEQ multiplex PCR; TCRdb stores in-frame clones only, minus some. The sample carries about 96,000 clones, 80% to 90% recorded once. Sequenced: peripheral blood. These receptors were collected from a human donor with COVID-19, enrolled during active disease. The donor label of this sample is uncertain. Both conserved end residues are part of each CDR3. The D gene is left open where the match is weak. Clone size is given for some rows only: seen once, a few or many times, or a class if the clone is expanded.

clone size: NA; J gene: TRBJ2-3; V gene: TRBV5-3; D gene: TRBD2; CDR3 DNA: TGTGCCAGAAGCTTAACTTCGGCTAGCGGGGGGGCTGATCAAGATACGCAGTATTTT; CDR3 protein: CARSLTSASGGADQDTQYF
clone size: NA; J gene: TRBJ2-4; V gene: TRBV7-6; D gene: NA; CDR3 DNA: TGTGCCAGCAGCCCAGACCCGGAGGAGGCCAAAAACATTCAGTACTTC; CDR3 protein: CASSPDPEEAKNIQYF
clone size: NA; J gene: TRBJ2-5; V gene: TRBV18; D gene: NA; CDR3 DNA: TGTGCCAGCTCACCAATTCGGAGAGAGACCCAGTACTTC; CDR3 protein: CASSPIRRETQYF
clone size: NA; J gene: TRBJ2-3; V gene: TRBV30; D gene: TRBD2; CDR3 DNA: TGTGCCGTTGACAGCGGGGGCACAGATACGCAGTATTTT; CDR3 protein: CAVDSGGTDTQYF
clone size: NA; J gene: TRBJ2-3; V gene: TRBV6-2/TRBV6-3; D gene: TRBD2; CDR3 DNA: TGTGCCAGCAGTTACGCGGGGGAGTTCACAGATACGCAGTATTTT; CDR3 protein: CASSYAGEFTDTQYF
clone size: NA; J gene: TRBJ1-6; V gene: TRBV19; D gene: NA; CDR3 DNA: TGTGCCAGTAGTATGTCGGCAGGGAATTATAATTCACCCCTCCACTTT; CDR3 protein: CASSMSAGNYNSPLHF
clone size: NA; J gene: TRBJ1-1; V gene: TRBV14; D gene: TRBD1; CDR3 DNA: TGTGCCAGCAGGAGACAGGGGGCCACTGAAGCTTTCTTT; CDR3 protein: CASRRQGATEAFF
clone size: NA; J gene: TRBJ2-3; V gene: TRBV9; D gene: TRBD2; CDR3 DNA: TGTGCCAGCAGCACATCTAGCGGGGGGACTACGCAGTATTTT; CDR3 protein: CASSTSSGGTTQYF
clone size: few; J gene: TRBJ1-4; V gene: TRBV7-2; D gene: TRBD1; CDR3 DNA: TGTGCCAGCAGCTCGATATTTTGGGGGACAGCCTTAACCGAAAAACTGTTTTTT; CDR3 protein: CASSSIFWGTALTEKLFF
clone size: NA; J gene: TRBJ1-2; V gene: TRBV6-5; D gene: NA; CDR3 DNA: TGTGCCAGCAGTACGCAGGGTTATGGCTATGGCTACACCTTC; CDR3 protein: CASSTQGYGYGYTF
clone size: NA; J gene: TRBJ2-7; V gene: TRBV25-1; D gene: NA; CDR3 DNA: TGTGCCAGCAGTGGGGCCCACCTAGGGGGAGGGGAGCAGTACTTC; CDR3 protein: CASSGAHLGGGEQYF
clone size: NA; J gene: TRBJ1-2; V gene: TRBV24-1; D gene: NA; CDR3 DNA: TGTGCCACCAGTGATTTGAACAGGGACTATGGCTACACCTTC; CDR3 protein: CATSDLNRDYGYTF
clone size: NA; J gene: TRBJ1-1; V gene: TRBV6-6; D gene: TRBD1; CDR3 DNA: TGTGCCAGCGAAGACAGGGGAACTGAAGCTTTCTTT; CDR3 protein: CASEDRGTEAFF
clone size: NA; J gene: TRBJ1-1; V gene: TRBV28; D gene: NA; CDR3 DNA: TGTGCCAGCAGCGGGCTCGGGGGGCAGAACACTGAAGCTTTCTTT; CDR3 protein: CASSGLGGQNTEAFF
clone size: NA; J gene: TRBJ2-1; V gene: TRBV6-5; D gene: NA; CDR3 DNA: TGTGCCAGCAGTTACAGGGGGTCCTACAATGAGCAGTTCTTC; CDR3 protein: CASSYRGSYNEQFF
clone size: NA; J gene: TRBJ2-3; V gene: TRBV5-1; D gene: NA; CDR3 DNA: TGCGCCAGCAGCCCTGGGCAGGGAGGCCCAGATACGCAGTATTTT; CDR3 protein: CASSPGQGGPDTQYF
clone size: NA; J gene: TRBJ2-7; V gene: TRBV29-1; D gene: TRBD1; CDR3 DNA: TGCAGCGTGGCCGGGACAGGGCGCTACGAGCAGTACTTC; CDR3 protein: CSVAGTGRYEQYF